This is a list of T cell receptor beta chains from one sample in a study of cytomegalovirus exposure and HLA in healthy donors. The protocol was immunoSEQ multiplex PCR, while the TCRdb copy is restricted to in-frame clones and leaves out a portion. The table lists 100,000 to 150,000 clones, 85% to 95% of them singletons. The sample consisted of PBMCs. Every receptor here comes from a woman under 30 in good health and CMV-seronegative. CDR3s leave out the opening cysteine and the closing phenylalanine or tryptophan.

CDR3: ASSHVSGRAYNEQF
J: TRBJ2-1
V: TRBV4-1

CDR3: SVEKKRASGRGDEQF
J: TRBJ2-1
V: TRBV29-1

CDR3: SVAGFVGAGELF
J: TRBJ2-2
V: TRBV29-1

CDR3: ASSTGTGFNNEQF
J: TRBJ2-1
V: TRBV25-1

CDR3: ASRSLAGGPDEQF
J: TRBJ2-1
V: TRBV6-1

CDR3: ASSYPGDRALAGLGYNEQF
J: TRBJ2-1
V: TRBV5-1

CDR3: ASTLEEQGLNTEAF
J: TRBJ1-1
V: TRBV2

CDR3: ASGSLNEKLF
J: TRBJ1-4
V: TRBV12-5

CDR3: ASSAGQTYTEAF
J: TRBJ1-1
V: TRBV5-1

CDR3: ASSVDGSTDTQY
J: TRBJ2-3
V: TRBV9

CDR3: ASSSRGGSYEQY
J: TRBJ2-7
V: TRBV7-2

CDR3: ATSQVSGVYNEQF
J: TRBJ2-1
V: TRBV5-1

CDR3: ASNPRTAGNTIY
J: TRBJ1-3
V: TRBV2

CDR3: ASSIGAGWDTQY
J: TRBJ2-3
V: TRBV19

CDR3: ASSLLAGYNEQF
J: TRBJ2-1
V: TRBV28

CDR3: ASSSSQGATGELF
J: TRBJ2-2
V: TRBV5-1

CDR3: ASSTVPTNEKLF
J: TRBJ1-4
V: TRBV21-1

CDR3: AINRGARGYT
J: TRBJ1-2
V: TRBV6-1

CDR3: ASSLTGSTEAF
J: TRBJ1-1
V: TRBV5-4

CDR3: ASSLGLAGANEQY
J: TRBJ2-7
V: TRBV28

CDR3: ASSLAGGGAGYT
J: TRBJ1-2
V: TRBV7-6

CDR3: ASTESRGRHEQY
J: TRBJ2-7
V: TRBV28

CDR3: ASSQGLGTVTKAF
J: TRBJ1-1
V: TRBV4-1

CDR3: ASSAPGGTTEAF
J: TRBJ1-1
V: TRBV28

CDR3: ASSPALTSRLSEQF
J: TRBJ2-1
V: TRBV9

CDR3: ASSPVANTGELF
J: TRBJ2-2
V: TRBV28

CDR3: ASRAQGQVGTIY
J: TRBJ1-3
V: TRBV5-1

CDR3: ASSRWDTGSSTEAF
J: TRBJ1-1
V: TRBV5-4

CDR3: ASSLGQDSYEQY
J: TRBJ2-7
V: TRBV7-6